This T cell receptor (beta chain) came from a study of response to subunit inactivated influenza vaccine. This CDR3 contains 13 residues. V trimming: 8 bases; J trimming: 1 base; junction bases outside the gene matches: 4. Germline V gene sequence: CDR1 MDHEN, CDR2 SYDVKM. Using its own MiXCR run on the RT-PCR reads, TCRdb lists one record per CDR3 protein. This sample has more than 500,000 distinct CDR3 sequences; about 11% occur once, and the top ten carry approximately 10%. This clonotype was counted only a few times. This sample was shared with a second study, whose subject was T cells expressing NK-cell markers. That source reports: In generating TCR beta cDNA, 5'RACE template switching with UMIs was used.

V is TRBV28 and J is TRBJ1-1; TRBD1 aligns across 7 bases. The TCR was taken from a middle-aged man who received an inactivated influenza vaccine. The sample consisted of PBMCs from blood, taken on the day of vaccination. The CDR3 DNA sequence: TGTGCCAGCTGGGGGACAGCGAACACTGAAGCTTTCTTT. Translated: CASWGTANTEAFF.